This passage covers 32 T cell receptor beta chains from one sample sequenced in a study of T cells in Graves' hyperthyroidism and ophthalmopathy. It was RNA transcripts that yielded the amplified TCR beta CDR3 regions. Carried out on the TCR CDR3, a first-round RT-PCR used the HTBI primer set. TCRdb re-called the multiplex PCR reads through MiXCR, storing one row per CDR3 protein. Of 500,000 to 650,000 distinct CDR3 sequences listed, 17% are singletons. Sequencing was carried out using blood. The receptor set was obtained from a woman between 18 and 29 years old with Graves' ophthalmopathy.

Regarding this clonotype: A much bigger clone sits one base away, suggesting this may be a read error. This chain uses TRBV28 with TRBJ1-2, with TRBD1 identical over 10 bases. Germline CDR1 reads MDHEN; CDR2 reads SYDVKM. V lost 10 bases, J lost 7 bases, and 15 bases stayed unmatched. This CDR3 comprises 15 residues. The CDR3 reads CATYLTGTGAIGYTF. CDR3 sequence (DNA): TGTGCCACCTACCTAACCGGGACAGGGGCTATTGGCTACACCTTC.

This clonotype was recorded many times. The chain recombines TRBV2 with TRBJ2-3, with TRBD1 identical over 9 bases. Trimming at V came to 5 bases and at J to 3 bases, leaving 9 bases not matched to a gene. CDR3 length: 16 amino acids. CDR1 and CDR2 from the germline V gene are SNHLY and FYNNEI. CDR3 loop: CASSPPGQGVTDTQYF. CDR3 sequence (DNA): TGTGCCAGCAGTCCCCCGGGACAGGGTGTAACAGATACGCAGTATTTT.

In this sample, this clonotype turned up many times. In DNA, the CDR3 is TGCAGTGCTCGCCCGGGGGGAAACATTCAGTACTTC. Its translation: CSARPGGNIQYF. The J gene is TRBJ2-4, the V gene TRBV20-1; 7 positions match TRBD2. The CDR3 is 12 residues long. Per the germline V gene, CDR1 is DFQATT and CDR2 is SNEGSKA (reference sequence). V lost 5 bases, J lost 6 bases, and 4 bases stayed unmatched.

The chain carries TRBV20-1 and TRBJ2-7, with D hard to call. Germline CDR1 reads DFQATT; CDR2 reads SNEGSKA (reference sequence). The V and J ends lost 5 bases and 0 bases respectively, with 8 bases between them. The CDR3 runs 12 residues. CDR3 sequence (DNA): TGCAGTGCTTATTCTTACTCCTACGAGCAGTACTTC. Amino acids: CSAYSYSYEQYF.

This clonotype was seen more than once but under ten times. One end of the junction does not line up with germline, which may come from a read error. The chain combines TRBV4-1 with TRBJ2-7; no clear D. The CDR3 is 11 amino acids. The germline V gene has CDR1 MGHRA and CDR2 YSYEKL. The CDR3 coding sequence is TGCGTCAGCAGCCAAGGAAACGAGCAGTACTTC. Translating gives CVSSQGNEQYF.

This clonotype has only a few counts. DNA of the CDR3: TGTGCCAGCAGCCAAATGGGATTCGGTAAGGGTGAGCAGTTCTTC. Translating it yields CASSQMGFGKGEQFF. This chain uses TRBV3-1 with TRBJ2-1, with D unclear. The CDR3 contains 15 residues. Trimming removed 2 bases at V and 9 bases at J, with 17 bases between. Germline V lookup: CDR1 LGHDT, CDR2 YNNKEL (reference sequence).

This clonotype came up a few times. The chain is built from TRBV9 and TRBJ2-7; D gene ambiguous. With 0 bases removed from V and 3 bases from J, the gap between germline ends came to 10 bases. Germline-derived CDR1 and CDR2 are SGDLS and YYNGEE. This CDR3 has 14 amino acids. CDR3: CASSVGPSDYEQYF. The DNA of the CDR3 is TGTGCCAGCAGCGTAGGACCCTCCGACTACGAGCAGTACTTC.

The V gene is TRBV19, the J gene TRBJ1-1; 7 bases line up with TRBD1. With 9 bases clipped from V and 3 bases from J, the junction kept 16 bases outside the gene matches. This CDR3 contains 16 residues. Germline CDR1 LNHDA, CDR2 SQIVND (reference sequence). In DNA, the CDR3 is TGTGCCAGGTCCCTGGGGTCAAAGGGGGCGGACACTGAAGCTTTCTTT. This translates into CARSLGSKGADTEAFF.

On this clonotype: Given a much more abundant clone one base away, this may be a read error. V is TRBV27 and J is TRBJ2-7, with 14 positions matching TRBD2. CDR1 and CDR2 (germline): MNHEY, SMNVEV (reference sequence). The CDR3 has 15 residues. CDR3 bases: TGTACCAGCAGCAGGGGACTAGCGGGAGCGTGGGAGCAGTACTTC. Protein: CTSSRGLAGAWEQYF.

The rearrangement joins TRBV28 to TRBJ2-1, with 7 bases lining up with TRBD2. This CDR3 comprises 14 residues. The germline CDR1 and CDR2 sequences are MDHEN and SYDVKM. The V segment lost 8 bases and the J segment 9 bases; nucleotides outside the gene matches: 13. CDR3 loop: CASYLRGGRGEQFF. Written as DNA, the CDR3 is TGTGCCAGCTATTTGCGCGGGGGAAGGGGTGAGCAGTTCTTC.

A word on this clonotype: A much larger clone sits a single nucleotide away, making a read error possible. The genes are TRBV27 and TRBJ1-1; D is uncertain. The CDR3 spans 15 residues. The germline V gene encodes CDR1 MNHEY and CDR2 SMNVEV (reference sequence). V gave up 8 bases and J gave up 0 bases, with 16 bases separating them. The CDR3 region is CASGTLYRMNTEAFF. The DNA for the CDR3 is TGTGCCAGCGGTACCTTATACCGGATGAACACTGAAGCTTTCTTT.

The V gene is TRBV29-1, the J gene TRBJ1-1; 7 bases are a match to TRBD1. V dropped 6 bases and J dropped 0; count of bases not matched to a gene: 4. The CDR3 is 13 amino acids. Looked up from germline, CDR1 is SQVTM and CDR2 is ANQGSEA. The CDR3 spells CSVYRGMNTEAFF. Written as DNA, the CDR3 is TGCAGCGTGTACAGGGGTATGAACACTGAAGCTTTCTTT.

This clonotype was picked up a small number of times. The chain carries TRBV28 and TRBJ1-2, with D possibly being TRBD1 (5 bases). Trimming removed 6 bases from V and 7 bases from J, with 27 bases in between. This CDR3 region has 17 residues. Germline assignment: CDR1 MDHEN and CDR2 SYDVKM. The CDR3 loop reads CASSSSSPQRPRGGYTF. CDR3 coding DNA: TGTGCCAGCAGCTCTTCCTCCCCTCAACGGCCGAGGGGTGGCTACACCTTC.

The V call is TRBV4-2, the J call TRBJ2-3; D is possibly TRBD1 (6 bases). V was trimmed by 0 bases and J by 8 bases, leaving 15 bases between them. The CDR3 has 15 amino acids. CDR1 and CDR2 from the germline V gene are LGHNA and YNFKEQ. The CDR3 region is CASSQEAGAYVTQYF. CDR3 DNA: TGTGCCAGCAGCCAAGAGGCAGGGGCGTATGTTACGCAGTATTTT.

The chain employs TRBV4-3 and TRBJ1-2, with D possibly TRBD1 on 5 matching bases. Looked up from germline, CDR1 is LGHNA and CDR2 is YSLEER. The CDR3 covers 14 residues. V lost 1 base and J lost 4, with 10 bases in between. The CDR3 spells CASSQGREPYGYTF. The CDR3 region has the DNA TGCGCCAGCAGCCAAGGCAGGGAACCCTATGGCTACACCTTC.

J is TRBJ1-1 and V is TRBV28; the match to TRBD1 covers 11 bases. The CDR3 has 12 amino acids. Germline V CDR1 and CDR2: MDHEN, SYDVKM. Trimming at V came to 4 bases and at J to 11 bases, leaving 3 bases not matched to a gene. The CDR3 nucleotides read TGTGCCAGCAGTTCAAGGACAGGGGGCGCTTTCTTT. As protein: CASSSRTGGAFF.

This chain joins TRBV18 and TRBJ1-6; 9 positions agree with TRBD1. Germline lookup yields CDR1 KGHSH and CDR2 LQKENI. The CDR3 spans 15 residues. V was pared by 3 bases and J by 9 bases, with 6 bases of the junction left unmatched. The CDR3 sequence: CASSPPDRGGSPLHF. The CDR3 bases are TGTGCCAGCTCACCTCCGGACAGGGGAGGTTCACCCCTCCACTTT.

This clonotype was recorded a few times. CDR3 sequence (DNA): TGTGCCATCAGAGGACTAGGTGGAGAGCAGTACTTC. This codes for CAIRGLGGEQYF. J is TRBJ2-7 and V is TRBV10-3, with 7 positions matching TRBD2. Germline CDR1 is ENHRY and CDR2 is SYGVKD. V was clipped by 6 bases and J by 7 bases; unmatched bases: 6. The CDR3 spans 12 residues.

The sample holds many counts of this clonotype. In DNA form, the CDR3 reads TGTGCCAGCAGCGCCGGACAGGGGGAAGTGTGGACTGAAGCTTTCTTT. Its protein product is CASSAGQGEVWTEAFF. The J gene is TRBJ1-1, the V gene TRBV5-8, with TRBD1 identical over 10 bases. V trimming: 4 bases; J trimming: 5 bases; junction bases outside the gene matches: 11. Germline V gene data show CDR1 as SGHTS and CDR2 as YDEGEE. CDR3 length equals 16 residues.

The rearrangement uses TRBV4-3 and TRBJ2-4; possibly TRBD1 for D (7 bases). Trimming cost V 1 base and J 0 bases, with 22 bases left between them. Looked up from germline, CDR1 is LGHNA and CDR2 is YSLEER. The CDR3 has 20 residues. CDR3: CASSQGYGGGAGLAKNIQYF. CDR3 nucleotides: TGCGCCAGCAGCCAAGGATACGGAGGGGGCGCCGGATTAGCCAAAAACATTCAGTACTTC.

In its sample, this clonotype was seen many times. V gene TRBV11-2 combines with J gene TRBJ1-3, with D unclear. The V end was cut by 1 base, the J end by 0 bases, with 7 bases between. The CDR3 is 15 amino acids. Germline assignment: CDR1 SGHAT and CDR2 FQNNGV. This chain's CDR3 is CASSLVLTSGNTIYF. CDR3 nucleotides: TGTGCCAGCAGCTTAGTACTGACCTCTGGAAACACCATATATTTT.

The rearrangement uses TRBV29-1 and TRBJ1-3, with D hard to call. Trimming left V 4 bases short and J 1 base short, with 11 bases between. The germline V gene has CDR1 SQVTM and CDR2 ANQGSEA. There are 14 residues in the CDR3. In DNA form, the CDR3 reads TGCAGCGTTGCCCCGGATTTATCTGGAAACACCATATATTTT. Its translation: CSVAPDLSGNTIYF.

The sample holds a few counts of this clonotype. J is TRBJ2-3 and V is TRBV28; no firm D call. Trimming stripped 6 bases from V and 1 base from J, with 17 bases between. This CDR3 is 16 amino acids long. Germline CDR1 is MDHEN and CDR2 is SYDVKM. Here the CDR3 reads CASSLGPNPGTDTQYF. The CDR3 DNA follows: TGTGCCAGCAGCCTTGGACCTAATCCGGGCACAGATACGCAGTATTTT.

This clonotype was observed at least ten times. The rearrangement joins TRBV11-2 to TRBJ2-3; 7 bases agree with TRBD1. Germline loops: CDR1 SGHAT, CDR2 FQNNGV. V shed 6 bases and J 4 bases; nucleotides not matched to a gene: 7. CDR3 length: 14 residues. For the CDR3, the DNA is TGTGCCAGCAGTTTACAGGGGTTCGCAGATACGCAGTATTTT. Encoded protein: CASSLQGFADTQYF.

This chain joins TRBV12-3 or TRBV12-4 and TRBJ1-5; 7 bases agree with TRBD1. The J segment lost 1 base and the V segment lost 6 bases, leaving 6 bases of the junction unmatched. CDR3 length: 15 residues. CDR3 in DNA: TGTGCCAGCAGACATACAGGGGACAGCAATCAGCCCCAGCATTTT. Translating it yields CASRHTGDSNQPQHF.

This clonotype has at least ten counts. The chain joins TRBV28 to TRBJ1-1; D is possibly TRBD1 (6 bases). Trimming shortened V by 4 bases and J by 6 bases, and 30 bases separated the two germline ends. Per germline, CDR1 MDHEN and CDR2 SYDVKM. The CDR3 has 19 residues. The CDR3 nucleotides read TGTGCCAGCAGTTATACTAGACTCCGTGGGGGGGCGGTTAATCCTGAAGCTTTCTTT. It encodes CASSYTRLRGGAVNPEAFF.

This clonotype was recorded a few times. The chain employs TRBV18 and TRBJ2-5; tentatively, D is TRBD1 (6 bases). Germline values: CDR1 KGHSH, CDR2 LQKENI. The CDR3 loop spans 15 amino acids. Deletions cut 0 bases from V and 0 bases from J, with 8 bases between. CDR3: CASSPPTGYQETQYF. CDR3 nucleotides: TGTGCCAGCTCACCACCCACAGGGTACCAAGAGACCCAGTACTTC.

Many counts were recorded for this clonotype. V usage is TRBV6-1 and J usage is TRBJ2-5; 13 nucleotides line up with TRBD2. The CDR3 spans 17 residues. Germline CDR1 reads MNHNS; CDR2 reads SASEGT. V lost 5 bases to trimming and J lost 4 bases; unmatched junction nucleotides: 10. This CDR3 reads CASSLGLAGSGLETQYF. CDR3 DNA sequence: TGTGCCAGCAGTTTGGGACTAGCGGGGAGCGGATTAGAGACCCAGTACTTC.

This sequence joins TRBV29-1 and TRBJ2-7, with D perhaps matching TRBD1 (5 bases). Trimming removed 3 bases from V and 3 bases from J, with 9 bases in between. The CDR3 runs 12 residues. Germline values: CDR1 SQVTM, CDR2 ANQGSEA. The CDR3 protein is CSVDGQGYEQYF. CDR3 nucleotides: TGCAGCGTTGACGGGCAGGGCTACGAGCAGTACTTC.

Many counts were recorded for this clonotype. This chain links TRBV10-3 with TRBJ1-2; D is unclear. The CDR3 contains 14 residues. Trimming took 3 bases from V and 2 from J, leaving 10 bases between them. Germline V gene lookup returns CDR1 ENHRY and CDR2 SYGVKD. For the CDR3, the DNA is TGTGCCATCAGTGAACCGGCGGTCAACTATGGCTACACCTTC. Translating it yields CAISEPAVNYGYTF.

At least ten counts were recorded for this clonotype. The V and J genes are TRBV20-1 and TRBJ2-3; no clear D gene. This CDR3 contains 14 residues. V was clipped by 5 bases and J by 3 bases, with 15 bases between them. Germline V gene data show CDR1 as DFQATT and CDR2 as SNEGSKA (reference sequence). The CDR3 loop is CSAYIPENTDTQYF. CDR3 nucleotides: TGCAGTGCTTATATCCCCGAGAATACAGATACGCAGTATTTT.

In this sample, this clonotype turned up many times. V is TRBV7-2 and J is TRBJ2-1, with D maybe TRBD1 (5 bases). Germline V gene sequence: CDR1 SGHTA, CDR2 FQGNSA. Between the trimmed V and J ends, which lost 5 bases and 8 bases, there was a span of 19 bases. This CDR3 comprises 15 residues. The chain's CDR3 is CASSPRTVVGDEQFF. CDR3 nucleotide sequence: TGTGCCAGCAGCCCAAGGACGGTTGTAGGGGATGAGCAGTTCTTC.